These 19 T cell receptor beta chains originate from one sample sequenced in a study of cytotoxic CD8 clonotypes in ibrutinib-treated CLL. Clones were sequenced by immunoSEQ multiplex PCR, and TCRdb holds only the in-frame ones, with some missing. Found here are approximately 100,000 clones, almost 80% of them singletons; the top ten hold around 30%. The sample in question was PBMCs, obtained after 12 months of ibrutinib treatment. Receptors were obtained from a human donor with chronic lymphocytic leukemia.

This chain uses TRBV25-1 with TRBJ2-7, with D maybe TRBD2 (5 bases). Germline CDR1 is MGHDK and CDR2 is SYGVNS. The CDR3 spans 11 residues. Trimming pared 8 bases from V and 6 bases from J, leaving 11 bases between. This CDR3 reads CASENRGEQYF. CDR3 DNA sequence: TGTGCCAGCGAGAACCGGGGCGAGCAGTACTTC.

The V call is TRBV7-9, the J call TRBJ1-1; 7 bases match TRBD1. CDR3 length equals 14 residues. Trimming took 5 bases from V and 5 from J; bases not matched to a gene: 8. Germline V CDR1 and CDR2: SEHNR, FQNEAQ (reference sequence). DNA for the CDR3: TGTGCCAGCAGCCCCAGGGGGGGTGAGACTGAAGCTTTCTTT. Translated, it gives CASSPRGGETEAFF. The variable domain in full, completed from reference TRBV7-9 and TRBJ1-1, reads DTGVSQNPRHKITKRGQNVTFRCDPISEHNRLYWYRQTLGQGPEFLTYFQNEAQLEKSRLLSDRFSAERPKGSFSTLEIQRTEQGDSAMYLCASSPRGGETEAFFGQGTRLTVV.

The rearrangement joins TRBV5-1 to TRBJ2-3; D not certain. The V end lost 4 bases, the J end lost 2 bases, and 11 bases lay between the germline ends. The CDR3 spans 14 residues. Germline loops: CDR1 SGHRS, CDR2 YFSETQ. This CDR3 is CASSEQSPTDTQYF. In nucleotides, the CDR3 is TGCGCCAGCAGCGAACAGAGTCCCACAGATACGCAGTATTTT.

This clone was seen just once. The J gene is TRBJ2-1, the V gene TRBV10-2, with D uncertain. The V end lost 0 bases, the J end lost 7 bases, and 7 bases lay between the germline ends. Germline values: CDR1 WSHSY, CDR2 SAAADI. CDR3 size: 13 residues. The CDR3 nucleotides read TGCGCCAGCAGTGAGTCGAAGACGAATGAGCAGTTCTTC. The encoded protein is CASSESKTNEQFF.

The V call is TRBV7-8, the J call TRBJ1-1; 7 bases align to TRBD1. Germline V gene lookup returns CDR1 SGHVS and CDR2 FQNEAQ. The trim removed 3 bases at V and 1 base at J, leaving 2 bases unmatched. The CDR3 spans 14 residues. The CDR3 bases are TGTGCCAGCAGCTTGGGGACAGCGAACACTGAAGCTTTCTTT. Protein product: CASSLGTANTEAFF.

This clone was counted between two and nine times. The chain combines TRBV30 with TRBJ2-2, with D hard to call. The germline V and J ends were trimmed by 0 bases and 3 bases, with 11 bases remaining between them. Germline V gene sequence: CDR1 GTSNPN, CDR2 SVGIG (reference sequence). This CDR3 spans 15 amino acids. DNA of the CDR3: TGTGCCTGGAGTGTACGCAGTATCGACACCGGGGAGCTGTTTTTT. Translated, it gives CAWSVRSIDTGELFF.

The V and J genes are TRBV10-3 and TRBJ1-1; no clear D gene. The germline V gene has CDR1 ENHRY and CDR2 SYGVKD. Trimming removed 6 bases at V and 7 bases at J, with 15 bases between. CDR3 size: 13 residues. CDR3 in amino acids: CAIREVSDGEAFF. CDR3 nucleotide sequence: TGTGCCATCAGGGAAGTTTCGGATGGTGAAGCTTTCTTT.

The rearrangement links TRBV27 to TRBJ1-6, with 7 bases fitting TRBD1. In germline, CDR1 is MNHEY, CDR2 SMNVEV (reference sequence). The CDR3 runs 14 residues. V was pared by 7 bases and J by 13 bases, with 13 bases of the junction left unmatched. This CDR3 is CASTAGGLGSPLHF. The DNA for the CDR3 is TGTGCCAGCACCGCAGGGGGGTTAGGATCCCCCCTCCACTTT.

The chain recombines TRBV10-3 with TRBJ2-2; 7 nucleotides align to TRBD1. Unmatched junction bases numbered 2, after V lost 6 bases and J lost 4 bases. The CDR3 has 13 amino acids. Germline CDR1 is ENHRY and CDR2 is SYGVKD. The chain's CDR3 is CAIRGDSTGELFF. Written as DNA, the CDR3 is TGTGCCATCAGAGGGGACAGCACCGGGGAGCTGTTTTTT.

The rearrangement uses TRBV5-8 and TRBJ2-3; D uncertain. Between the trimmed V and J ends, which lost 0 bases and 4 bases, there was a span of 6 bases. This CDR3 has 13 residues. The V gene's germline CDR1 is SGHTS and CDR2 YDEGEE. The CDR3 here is CASSLGVADTQYF. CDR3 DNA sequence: TGTGCCAGCAGCTTGGGGGTGGCAGATACGCAGTATTTT.

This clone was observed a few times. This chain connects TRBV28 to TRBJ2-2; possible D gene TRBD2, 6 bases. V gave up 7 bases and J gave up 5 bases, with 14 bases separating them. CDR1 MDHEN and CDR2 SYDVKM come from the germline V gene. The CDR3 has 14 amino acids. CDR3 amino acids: CASTGGTETGELFF. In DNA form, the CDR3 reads TGTGCCAGCACCGGAGGGACGGAAACCGGGGAGCTGTTTTTT.

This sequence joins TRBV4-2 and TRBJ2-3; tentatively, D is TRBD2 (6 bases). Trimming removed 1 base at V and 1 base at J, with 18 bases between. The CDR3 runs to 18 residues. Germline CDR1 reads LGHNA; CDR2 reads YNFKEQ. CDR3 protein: CASSQAATSTLGTDTQYF. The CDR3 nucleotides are TGTGCCAGCAGCCAAGCTGCAACTAGCACGCTGGGCACAGATACGCAGTATTTT.

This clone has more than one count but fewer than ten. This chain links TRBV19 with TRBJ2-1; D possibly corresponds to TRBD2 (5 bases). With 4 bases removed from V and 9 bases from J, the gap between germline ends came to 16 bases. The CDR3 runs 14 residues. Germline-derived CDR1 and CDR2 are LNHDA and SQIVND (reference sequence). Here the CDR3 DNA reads TGTGCCAGTAGTAAGCCGGGGTCCTTTGCTGAGCAGTTCTTC. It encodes CASSKPGSFAEQFF.

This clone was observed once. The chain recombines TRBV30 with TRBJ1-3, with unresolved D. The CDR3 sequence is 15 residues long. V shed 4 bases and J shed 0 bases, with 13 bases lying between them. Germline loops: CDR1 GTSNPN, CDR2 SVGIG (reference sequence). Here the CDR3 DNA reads TGTGCCTGGAATGGGCCGACGCGCTCTGGAAACACCATATATTTT. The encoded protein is CAWNGPTRSGNTIYF.

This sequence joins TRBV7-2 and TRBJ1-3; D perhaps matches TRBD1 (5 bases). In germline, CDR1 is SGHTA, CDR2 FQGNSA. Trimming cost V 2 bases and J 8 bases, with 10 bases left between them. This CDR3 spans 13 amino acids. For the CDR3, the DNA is TGTGCCAGCAGCTTAAACGGGGGAGACACCATATATTTT. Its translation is CASSLNGGDTIYF.

The CDR3 bases are TGTGCCACGCTGTTGGGGGGCTCGAGGACAGATACGCAGTATTTT. Its protein product is CATLLGGSRTDTQYF. This chain uses TRBV5-4 with TRBJ2-3; tentatively, D is TRBD1 or TRBD2 (6 bases each). CDR3 length: 15 amino acids. Per germline, CDR1 SGHNT and CDR2 YYREEE (reference sequence). V lost 9 bases, J lost 3 bases, and 20 bases lay in between.

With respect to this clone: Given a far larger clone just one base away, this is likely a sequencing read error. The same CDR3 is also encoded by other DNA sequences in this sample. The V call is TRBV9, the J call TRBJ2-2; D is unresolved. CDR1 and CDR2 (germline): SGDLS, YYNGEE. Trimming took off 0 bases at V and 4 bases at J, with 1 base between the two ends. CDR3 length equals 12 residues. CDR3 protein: CASSVGTGELFF. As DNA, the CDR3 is TGTGCCAGCAGCGTAGGCACCGGGGAGCTGTTTTTT.

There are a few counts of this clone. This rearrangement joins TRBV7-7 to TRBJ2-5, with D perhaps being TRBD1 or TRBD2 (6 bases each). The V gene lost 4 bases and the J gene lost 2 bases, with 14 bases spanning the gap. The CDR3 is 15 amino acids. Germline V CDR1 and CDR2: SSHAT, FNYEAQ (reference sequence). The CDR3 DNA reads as TGTGCCAGCAGCTCTTTCCTAGGGGGGCAAGAGACCCAGTACTTC. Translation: CASSSFLGGQETQYF.

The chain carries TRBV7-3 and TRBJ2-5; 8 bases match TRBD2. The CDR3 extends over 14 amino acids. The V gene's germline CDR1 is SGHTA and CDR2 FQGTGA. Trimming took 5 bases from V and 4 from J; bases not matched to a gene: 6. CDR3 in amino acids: CASSNGGAGETQYF. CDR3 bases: TGTGCCAGCAGCAACGGGGGGGCCGGAGAGACCCAGTACTTC. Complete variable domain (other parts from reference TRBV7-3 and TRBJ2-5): GAGVSQTPSNKVTEKGKYVELRCDPISGHTALYWYRQSLGQGPEFLIYFQGTGAADDSGLPNDRFFAVRPEGSVSTLKIQRTERGDSAVYLCASSNGGAGETQYFGPGTRLLVL.